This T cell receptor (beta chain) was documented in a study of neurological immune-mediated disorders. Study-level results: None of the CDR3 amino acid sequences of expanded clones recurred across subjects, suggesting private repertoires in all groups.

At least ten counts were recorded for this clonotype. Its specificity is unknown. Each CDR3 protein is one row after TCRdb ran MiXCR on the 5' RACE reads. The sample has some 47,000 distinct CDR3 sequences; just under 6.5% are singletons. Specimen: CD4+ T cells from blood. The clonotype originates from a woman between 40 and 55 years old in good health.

The CDR3 bases are TGTGCCAGCACCATCGTGGCGGGAGGGCCTACAGATACGCAGTATTTT. It codes for CASTIVAGGPTDTQYF. V and J are TRBV7-8 and TRBJ2-3; 9 bases agree with TRBD2. Germline loops: CDR1 SGHVS, CDR2 FQNEAQ. The CDR3 spans 16 residues. V shed 7 bases, J shed 3 bases, and the junction held 11 bases outside the gene matches.